This entry lists 14 T cell receptor beta chains sequenced from one sample in a study of OX40 agonist ivuxolimab in advanced cancers. The table came from immunoSEQ multiplex PCR; TCRdb's copy has only in-frame clones and leaves some out. Of around 35,000 clones in the sample, around 90% were seen once. Sequencing was performed on CD4+ or CD8+ T cells sorted from blood, taken in a trial of the OX40 agonist ivuxolimab. The receptors derive from an adult with an advanced solid tumor such as melanoma, head and neck, liver or kidney cancer.

The V and J genes are TRBV11-2 and TRBJ1-1; D is ambiguous. Germline-derived CDR1 and CDR2 are SGHAT and FQNNGV. CDR3 length equals 15 residues. The V and J ends lost 1 base and 11 bases respectively, with 20 bases between them. The CDR3 DNA reads TGTGCCAGCAGCTTAGTCACCGGGCCCTTCCTGTCGGCTTTCTTT. It is translated as CASSLVTGPFLSAFF.

This clone is a singleton in its sample. The chain employs TRBV15 and TRBJ1-3; tentatively, D is TRBD1 (5 bases). The CDR3 is 16 amino acids. Germline V gene data show CDR1 as LNHNV and CDR2 as YYDKDF (reference sequence). Trimming removed 2 bases at V and 0 bases at J, with 11 bases between. The CDR3 is CATSRKTVYSGNTIYF. DNA for the CDR3: TGTGCCACCAGCAGAAAGACAGTTTACTCTGGAAACACCATATATTTT.

The chain recombines TRBV5-1 with TRBJ2-3; 9 positions match TRBD2. V shed 7 bases and J 4 bases; nucleotides not matched to a gene: 7. Germline CDR1 reads SGHRS; CDR2 reads YFSETQ. The CDR3 loop spans 14 amino acids. As DNA, the CDR3 is TGCGCCAGCCAGAGTAGCGGGAGCTCAGATACGCAGTATTTT. Translating gives CASQSSGSSDTQYF.

The V and J genes are TRBV2 and TRBJ2-4, with D unclear. This CDR3 is 12 amino acids long. Germline loops: CDR1 SNHLY, CDR2 FYNNEI. Trimming cost V 7 bases and J 15 bases, with 19 bases left between them. This CDR3 is CASTPRADRVYF. The CDR3 DNA sequence: TGTGCCAGCACCCCCCGGGCCGATCGCGTGTACTTC.

This clone showed up just a few times. The CDR3 loop reads CASSRGGLWETQYF. The CDR3 coding sequence is TGTGCCAGCAGCCGGGGGGGCCTCTGGGAGACCCAGTACTTC. This chain connects TRBV7-9 to TRBJ2-5; TRBD2 aligns across 8 bases. CDR3 length: 14 residues. CDR1 and CDR2 from the germline V gene are SEHNR and FQNEAQ (reference sequence). V dropped 5 bases and J dropped 5; count of bases not matched to a gene: 7.

V usage is TRBV6-6 and J usage is TRBJ2-7, with D perhaps TRBD1 (5 bases). The CDR3 extends over 14 amino acids. Germline CDR1 is MNHNY and CDR2 is SVGAGI (reference sequence). The V and J ends lost 4 bases and 7 bases respectively, with 17 bases between them. As DNA, the CDR3 is TGTGCCAGCAGTTCCTACACAGGATCGCGAGAGCAGTACTTC. Translating gives CASSSYTGSREQYF.

This chain connects TRBV18 to TRBJ2-1, with TRBD2 matching 16 bases. The junction had 6 bases not matched to a gene; V was cut back by 0 bases and J by 4 bases. This CDR3 comprises 19 residues. Germline V gene lookup returns CDR1 KGHSH and CDR2 LQKENI. CDR3 in DNA: TGTGCCAGCTCACCACCGGGACTAGCGGGAGGGATTAAGTACAATGAGCAGTTCTTC. This sequence encodes CASSPPGLAGGIKYNEQFF. Looking up the rest from reference TRBV18 and TRBJ2-1 gives the full variable domain: NAGVMQNPRHLVRRRGQEARLRCSPMKGHSHVYWYRQLPEEGLKFMVYLQKENIIDESGMPKERFSAEFPKEGPSILRIQQVVRGDSAAYFCASSPPGLAGGIKYNEQFFGPGTRLTVL.

The chain is built from TRBV5-4 and TRBJ2-3; D ambiguous. Trimming took 0 bases from V and 4 from J, leaving 3 bases between them. The CDR3 has 12 amino acids. Germline V gene lookup returns CDR1 SGHNT and CDR2 YYREEE (reference sequence). CDR3 amino acids: CASSLASDTQYF. The CDR3, as DNA: TGTGCCAGCAGCTTGGCCTCAGATACGCAGTATTTT.

The rearrangement joins TRBV6-5 to TRBJ1-5; no definite D call. The CDR3 spans 15 residues. The V end lost 2 bases, the J end lost 0 bases, and 8 bases lay between the germline ends. Looked up from germline, CDR1 is MNHEY and CDR2 is SVGAGI. The CDR3 spells CASSYGWYSNQPQHF. The CDR3 nucleotides are TGTGCCAGCAGTTACGGTTGGTATAGCAATCAGCCCCAGCATTTT.

The rearrangement joins TRBV27 to TRBJ2-6; D might be TRBD2 (6 bases). Trimming took 4 bases from V and 1 from J, leaving 14 bases between them. CDR1 and CDR2 from the germline V gene are MNHEY and SMNVEV (reference sequence). The CDR3 runs 17 residues. The CDR3 DNA reads TGTGCCAGCAGTTCAATAGGCGGGATATCTGGGGCCAACGTCCTGACTTTC. It is translated as CASSSIGGISGANVLTF. Variable domain in full (rest from reference TRBV27 and TRBJ2-6): EAQVTQNPRYLITVTGKKLTVTCSQNMNHEYMSWYRQDPGLGLRQIYYSMNVEVTDKGDVPEGYKVSRKEKRNFPLILESPSPNQTSLYFCASSSIGGISGANVLTFGAGSRLTVL.

This clone was found once. The CDR3: CASRTGGGYTF. CDR3 nucleotide sequence: TGTGCCAGCAGAACAGGCGGGGGCTACACCTTC. The chain is built from TRBV6-5 and TRBJ1-2; D possibly corresponds to TRBD1 (5 bases). The V gene's germline CDR1 is MNHEY and CDR2 SVGAGI. Trimming left V 6 bases short and J 8 bases short, with 10 bases between. The CDR3 loop spans 11 amino acids.

J is TRBJ2-5 and V is TRBV18; D might be TRBD2 (6 bases). Germline assignment: CDR1 KGHSH and CDR2 LQKENI. This CDR3 region has 17 residues. The germline V and J ends were trimmed by 3 bases and 4 bases, with 21 bases remaining between them. The CDR3 DNA reads as TGTGCCAGCTCACCGCTCTCTTCTAGGGCGGGGCGAGAGACCCAGTACTTC. This encodes CASSPLSSRAGRETQYF. Looking up the rest from reference TRBV18 and TRBJ2-5 gives the full variable domain: NAGVMQNPRHLVRRRGQEARLRCSPMKGHSHVYWYRQLPEEGLKFMVYLQKENIIDESGMPKERFSAEFPKEGPSILRIQQVVRGDSAAYFCASSPLSSRAGRETQYFGPGTRLLVL.

V gene TRBV30 combines with J gene TRBJ2-1; D unclear. The CDR3 length is 12 residues. CDR1 GTSNPN and CDR2 SVGIG come from the germline V gene (reference sequence). V was cut by 3 bases and J by 8 bases, with 11 bases left in between. Here the CDR3 reads CAWSRVLDEQFF. DNA for the CDR3: TGTGCCTGGAGCCGCGTTCTCGATGAGCAGTTCTTC.

This chain joins TRBV7-9 and TRBJ1-1; possible D gene TRBD1, 5 bases. V dropped 8 bases and J dropped 6 bases, with 16 bases sitting between them. Looked up from germline, CDR1 is SEHNR and CDR2 is FQNEAQ (reference sequence). The CDR3 length is 13 residues. The CDR3: CASSRVGVPEAFF. CDR3 DNA sequence: TGTGCCAGCTCCCGGGTGGGGGTTCCTGAAGCTTTCTTT.